A single sample gave rise to the 19 T cell receptor beta chains below, sequenced in a study of cytomegalovirus exposure and HLA in healthy donors. A multiplex PCR was run with 60 Vbeta primers and 13 Jbeta primers. The repertoire was sequenced with immunoSEQ multiplex PCR; TCRdb's copy has only in-frame clones and lacks some. Counted here are under 150,000 clones, around 79% occurring once; the ten biggest clones make up 8.8%. Source material: PBMCs. The receptor source for this set is a woman aged 50 to 60 in good health and CMV-seropositive.

The V gene is TRBV5-4, the J gene TRBJ1-3; D perhaps matches TRBD1 (6 bases). The CDR3 contains 15 residues. Germline CDR1 is SGHNT and CDR2 is YYREEE (reference sequence). V dropped 4 bases and J dropped 0 bases, with 11 bases sitting between them. CDR3: CASSRDNYSGNTIYF. In DNA form, the CDR3 reads TGTGCCAGCAGCCGGGACAACTACTCTGGAAACACCATATATTTT.

J is TRBJ1-6 and V is TRBV7-2, with 9 positions matching TRBD1. This CDR3 comprises 16 residues. Germline V CDR1 and CDR2: SGHTA, FQGNSA. Trimming removed 5 bases from V and 10 bases from J; junction bases left unmatched: 12. CDR3: CASSLGPPDRGSPLHF. The DNA for the CDR3 is TGTGCCAGCAGCCTGGGTCCCCCCGACAGGGGGTCACCCCTCCACTTT.

The chain combines TRBV6-5 with TRBJ1-3; TRBD1 is a possible D gene (5 bases). The CDR3 loop spans 16 amino acids. Germline V CDR1 and CDR2: MNHEY, SVGAGI. The ends were cut back, 0 bases at V and 0 bases at J, with 9 bases in the middle. The CDR3 spells CASSYSGGVSGNTIYF. Written as DNA, the CDR3 is TGTGCCAGCAGTTACTCGGGGGGGGTCTCTGGAAACACCATATATTTT.

The V and J genes are TRBV5-6 and TRBJ2-7, with 9 bases aligning to TRBD2. This CDR3 is built from 15 residues. The germline gives CDR1 SGHDT, CDR2 YYEEEE. Losses at the gene ends were 0 bases for V and 5 bases for J; bases not matched to a gene: 6. As DNA, the CDR3 is TGTGCCAGCAGCTTGGGAGCGGGGGGTGTGGACGAGCAGTACTTC. Protein product: CASSLGAGGVDEQYF.

The chain is built from TRBV2 and TRBJ2-5; 7 bases line up with TRBD2. V shed 10 bases and J 5 bases; nucleotides not matched to a gene: 16. The V gene's germline CDR1 is SNHLY and CDR2 FYNNEI. This CDR3 is 15 amino acids long. In DNA form, the CDR3 reads TGTGCCAACCCAATCGTCCGGGGAGGGCGGGAGACCCAGTACTTC. Protein product: CANPIVRGGRETQYF. The whole variable domain, remainder taken from reference TRBV2 and TRBJ2-5, is EPEVTQTPSHQVTQMGQEVILRCVPISNHLYFYWYRQILGQKVEFLVSFYNNEISEKSEIFDDQFSVERPDGSNFTLKIRSTKLEDSAMYFCANPIVRGGRETQYFGPGTRLLVL.

This sequence joins TRBV19 and TRBJ2-7; D is uncertain. The V and J ends lost 9 bases and 3 bases respectively, with 18 bases between them. Germline V gene sequence: CDR1 LNHDA, CDR2 SQIVND (reference sequence). The CDR3 runs to 14 residues. In DNA form, the CDR3 reads TGTGCCAGCGCCATGACATCTGTTAACTACGAGCAGTACTTC. Protein product: CASAMTSVNYEQYF. The full variable domain, with the rest looked up from reference TRBV19 and TRBJ2-7, is DGGITQSPKYLFRKEGQNVTLSCEQNLNHDAMYWYRQDPGQGLRLIYYSQIVNDFQKGDIAEGYSVSREKKESFPLTVTSAQKNPTAFYLCASAMTSVNYEQYFGPGTRLTVT.

The chain carries TRBV28 and TRBJ2-3; 8 bases are a match to TRBD1. Germline V CDR1 and CDR2: MDHEN, SYDVKM. CDR3 size: 15 residues. J lost 1 base, V lost 3 bases, and 3 bases had no gene match. In DNA, the CDR3 is TGTGCCAGCAGTTTGTTGGGACAGGGCACAGATACGCAGTATTTT. This codes for CASSLLGQGTDTQYF. Together with reference TRBV28 and TRBJ2-3, the CDR3 gives the full variable domain: DVKVTQSSRYLVKRTGEKVFLECVQDMDHENMFWYRQDPGLGLRLIYFSYDVKMKEKGDIPEGYSVSREKKERFSLILESASTNQTSMYLCASSLLGQGTDTQYFGPGTRLTVL.

With respect to this clone: This same CDR3 is encoded by further DNA sequences in the sample. The rearrangement joins TRBV2 to TRBJ2-5; 8 bases align to TRBD1. This CDR3 has 14 amino acids. Germline CDR1 SNHLY, CDR2 FYNNEI. The J segment lost 4 bases and the V segment lost 5 bases, leaving 6 bases of the junction unmatched. CDR3 nucleotides: TGTGCCAGCAGTCAAGACAGGGGACGAGAGACCCAGTACTTC. Translating gives CASSQDRGRETQYF.

This clone has just a few counts. V usage is TRBV7-9 and J usage is TRBJ1-1; 9 bases are a match to TRBD1. This CDR3 comprises 13 residues. Looked up from germline, CDR1 is SEHNR and CDR2 is FQNEAQ (reference sequence). Unmatched junction bases numbered 0, after V lost 3 bases and J lost 4 bases. CDR3 region: CASSLTGGTEAFF. The DNA of the CDR3 is TGTGCCAGCAGCTTGACAGGGGGCACTGAAGCTTTCTTT.

V and J are TRBV11-2 and TRBJ1-6; D remains unclear. The germline V gene encodes CDR1 SGHAT and CDR2 FQNNGV. The CDR3 covers 15 residues. V lost 3 bases, J lost 10 bases, and 16 bases lay in between. In nucleotides, the CDR3 is TGTGCCAGCAGCTTTTCGATCCGCGGGGAATCACCCCTCCACTTT. It yields the protein CASSFSIRGESPLHF.

This clone has a handful of counts. The chain uses TRBV25-1 and TRBJ2-2; 9 bases line up with TRBD1. The J segment lost 5 bases and the V segment lost 4 bases, leaving 5 bases of the junction unmatched. Germline CDR1 is MGHDK and CDR2 is SYGVNS. CDR3 length: 15 residues. The CDR3 region has the DNA TGTGCCAGCAGTGCGGGGACAGGGTATACCGGGGAGCTGTTTTTT. The encoded protein is CASSAGTGYTGELFF.

The CDR3 DNA reads TGTGCCTGGAGTGTGGAGGGTAACTATGGCTACACCTTC. As protein: CAWSVEGNYGYTF. The chain combines TRBV30 with TRBJ1-2; no clear D. CDR3 length equals 13 residues. Trimming removed 0 bases from V and 1 base from J, with 6 bases in between. CDR1 is GTSNPN, CDR2 SVGIG, per germline (reference sequence).

This chain connects TRBV4-2 to TRBJ2-1; D is unresolved. Trimming pared 0 bases from V and 6 bases from J, leaving 6 bases between. CDR3 length: 13 amino acids. Germline CDR1 and CDR2: LGHNA and YNFKEQ. Here the CDR3 DNA reads TGTGCCAGCAGCCAAGATCACGGCAATGAGCAGTTCTTC. Encoded protein: CASSQDHGNEQFF.

This chain links TRBV15 with TRBJ2-5; D is possibly TRBD1 (6 bases). Trimming took off 0 bases at V and 3 bases at J, with 8 bases between the two ends. The CDR3 runs 14 residues. Germline CDR1 LNHNV, CDR2 YYDKDF (reference sequence). In DNA form, the CDR3 reads TGTGCCACCAGCAGAGATCAGGGGAAAGAGACCCAGTACTTC. This codes for CATSRDQGKETQYF. Variable domain in full (rest from reference TRBV15 and TRBJ2-5): DAMVIQNPRYQVTQFGKPVTLSCSQTLNHNVMYWYQQKSSQAPKLLFHYYDKDFNNEADTPDNFQSRRPNTSFCFLDIRSPGLGDTAMYLCATSRDQGKETQYFGPGTRLLVL.

This clone appeared a few times. This sequence joins TRBV28 and TRBJ2-5, with 8 nucleotides matching TRBD2. With 1 base clipped from V and 0 bases from J, the junction kept 10 bases outside the gene matches. Germline V gene lookup returns CDR1 MDHEN and CDR2 SYDVKM. This CDR3 spans 18 amino acids. The CDR3 sequence is CASSLSTGGGSYQETQYF. For the CDR3, the DNA is TGTGCCAGCAGTTTATCAACCGGGGGGGGTTCGTACCAAGAGACCCAGTACTTC.

This rearrangement joins TRBV27 to TRBJ1-3, with D possibly TRBD1 on 6 matching bases. This CDR3 has 14 residues. The germline CDR1 and CDR2 sequences are MNHEY and SMNVEV (reference sequence). Trimming took off 8 bases at V and 4 bases at J, with 15 bases between the two ends. CDR3 sequence reads: CASSPQGPGNTIYF. The DNA for the CDR3 is TGTGCCAGCTCTCCACAGGGTCCAGGAAACACCATATATTTT.

The V and J genes are TRBV7-2 and TRBJ2-7, with D uncertain. The V gene's germline CDR1 is SGHTA and CDR2 FQGNSA. The CDR3 is 13 residues long. V was clipped by 3 bases and J by 1 base, with 7 bases between them. This CDR3 reads CASSFSQSYEQYF. CDR3 DNA: TGTGCCAGCAGCTTTAGCCAGTCCTACGAGCAGTACTTC.

The chain has TRBV5-1 and TRBJ1-2; 9 bases match TRBD1. J gave up 8 bases and V 6 bases, and 8 bases lay outside the gene matches. This CDR3 comprises 13 residues. The germline V gene encodes CDR1 SGHRS and CDR2 YFSETQ. The DNA for the CDR3 is TGCGCCAGCACCCTTGGGACAGGGATCGGCTACACCTTC. Translating it yields CASTLGTGIGYTF.

V and J are TRBV6-4 and TRBJ2-1; 9 bases are shared with TRBD2. The CDR3 runs 14 residues. Germline values: CDR1 MRHNA, CDR2 SNTAGT. Trimming cost V 3 bases and J 8 bases; bases outside gene matches: 5. This CDR3 is CASSDAGGRDEQFF. The DNA for the CDR3 is TGTGCCAGCAGTGATGCGGGGGGGCGCGATGAGCAGTTCTTC.